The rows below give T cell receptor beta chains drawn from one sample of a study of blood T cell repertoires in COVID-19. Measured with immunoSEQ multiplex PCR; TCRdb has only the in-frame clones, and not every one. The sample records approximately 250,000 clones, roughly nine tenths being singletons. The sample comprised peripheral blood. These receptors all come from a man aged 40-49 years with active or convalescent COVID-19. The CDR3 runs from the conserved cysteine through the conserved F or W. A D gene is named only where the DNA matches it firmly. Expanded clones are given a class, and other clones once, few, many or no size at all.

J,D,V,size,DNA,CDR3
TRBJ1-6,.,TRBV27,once,TGTGCCAGCAGCATCCGCTTACAGGGAGAGGGCATCTATAATTCACCCCTCCACTTT,CASSIRLQGEGIYNSPLHF
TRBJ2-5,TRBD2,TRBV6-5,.,TGTGCCAGCAGCTACAATCGCGGGGGGCAAGAGACCCAGTACTTC,CASSYNRGGQETQYF
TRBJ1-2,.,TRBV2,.,TGTGCCAGCAGTGAACAACAGGAAAACTATGGCTACACCTTC,CASSEQQENYGYTF
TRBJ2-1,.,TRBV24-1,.,TGTGCCACCAGTGACCCTTCCCCCCAGAAGGGGTACAATGAGCAGTTCTTC,CATSDPSPQKGYNEQFF
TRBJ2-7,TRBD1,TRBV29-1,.,TGCAGCGCCCTCGGACAGGGGGCTGCCTACGAGCAGTACTTC,CSALGQGAAYEQYF
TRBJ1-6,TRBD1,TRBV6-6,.,TGTGCCAGCAGTGATACAGGGGTGAGAATTTCACCCCTCCACTTT,CASSDTGVRISPLHF
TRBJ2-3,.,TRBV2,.,TGTGCCAGCAGACCCGGGGAGGCCACAGATACGCAGTATTTT,CASRPGEATDTQYF
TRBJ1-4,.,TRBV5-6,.,TGTGCCAGCACCGTCAGGCCTTATGAAAAACTGTTTTTT,CASTVRPYEKLFF
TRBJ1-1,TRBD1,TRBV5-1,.,TGCGCCAGCAGCCCCCGACGGACAGGGGCGGCTTTCTTT,CASSPRRTGAAFF
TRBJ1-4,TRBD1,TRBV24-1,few,TGTGCCACCAGTGATTCCGGGACAGGGTATGAAAAACTGTTTTTT,CATSDSGTGYEKLFF
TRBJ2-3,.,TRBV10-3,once,TGTGCCATCAAAGGGGCAGGCACAGATACGCAGTATTTT,CAIKGAGTDTQYF
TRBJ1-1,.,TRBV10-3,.,TGTGCCATGGGCGGGGCACTGAACACTGAAGCTTTCTTT,CAMGGALNTEAFF
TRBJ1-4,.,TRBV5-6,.,TGTGCCAGCAGCTTTCTCACCAGGGGTTTAACTAATGAAAAACTGTTTTTT,CASSFLTRGLTNEKLFF
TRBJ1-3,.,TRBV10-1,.,TGCGGGCTCTCTACAGATTCTGGAAACACCATATATTTT,CGLSTDSGNTIYF
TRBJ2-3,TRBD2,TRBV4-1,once,TGCGCCAGCAGACCCGGGCGGGAGGGCCCTGATACGCAGTATTTT,CASRPGREGPDTQYF
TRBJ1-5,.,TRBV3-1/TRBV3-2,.,TGTGCCAGCAGCCAATCCACGAGGAGGACTGTTGATCAGCCCCAGCATTTT,CASSQSTRRTVDQPQHF
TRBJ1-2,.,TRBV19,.,TGTGCCAGTAGTATAGGGCCGGGTGGCTACACCTTC,CASSIGPGGYTF
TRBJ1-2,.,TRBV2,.,TGTGCCAGCAGAGCCGGGACTCAAGCACGGGGCTACACCTTC,CASRAGTQARGYTF
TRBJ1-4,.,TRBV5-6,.,TGTGCCAGCAGCGGGTTGGGGGCGATGGCGGAAAAACTGTTTTTT,CASSGLGAMAEKLFF
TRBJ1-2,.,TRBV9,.,TGTGCCAGCAGCTTGCCCCCCACGAGCCATGGCTACACCTTC,CASSLPPTSHGYTF
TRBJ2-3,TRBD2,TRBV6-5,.,TGTGCCAGCACTAATCTGGCGGGAGGAGGAGATACGCAGTATTTT,CASTNLAGGGDTQYF
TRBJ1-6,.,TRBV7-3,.,TGTGCCAGCAGCTTAACGGGGCCCTATAATTCACCCCTCCACTTT,CASSLTGPYNSPLHF